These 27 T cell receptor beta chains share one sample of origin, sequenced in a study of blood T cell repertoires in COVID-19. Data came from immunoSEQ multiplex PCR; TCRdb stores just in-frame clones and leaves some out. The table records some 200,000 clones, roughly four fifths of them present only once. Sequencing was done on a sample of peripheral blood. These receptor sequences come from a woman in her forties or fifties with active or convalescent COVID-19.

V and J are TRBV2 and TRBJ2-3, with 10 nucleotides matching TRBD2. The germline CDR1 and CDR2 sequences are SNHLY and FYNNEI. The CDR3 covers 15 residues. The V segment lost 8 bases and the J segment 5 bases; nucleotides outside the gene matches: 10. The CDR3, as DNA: TGTGCCAGCCGCCTTAGCGGGGGGCCGGTAGATACGCAGTATTTT. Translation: CASRLSGGPVDTQYF.

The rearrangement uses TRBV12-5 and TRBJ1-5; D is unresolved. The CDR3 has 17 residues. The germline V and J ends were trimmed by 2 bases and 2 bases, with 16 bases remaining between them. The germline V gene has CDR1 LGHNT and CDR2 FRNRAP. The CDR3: CASGLPTGSRRNQPQHF. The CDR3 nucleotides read TGTGCTAGTGGTTTGCCAACGGGAAGTCGCCGCAATCAGCCCCAGCATTTT.

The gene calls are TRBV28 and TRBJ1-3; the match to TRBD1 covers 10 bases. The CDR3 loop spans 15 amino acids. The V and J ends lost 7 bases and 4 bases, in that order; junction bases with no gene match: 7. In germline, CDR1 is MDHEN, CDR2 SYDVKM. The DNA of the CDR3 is TGTGCCAGCATGGGACAGGGGCCGCAAGGAAACACCATATATTTT. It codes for CASMGQGPQGNTIYF.

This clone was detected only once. For the CDR3, the DNA is TGTGCCAGCAGCTTAACGGCAGGGTCAGATACGCAGTATTTT. Protein product: CASSLTAGSDTQYF. The chain uses TRBV7-3 and TRBJ2-3, with a possible D match to TRBD1 (5 bases). Trimming took off 0 bases at V and 4 bases at J, with 8 bases between the two ends. This CDR3 is built from 14 residues. CDR1 is SGHTA, CDR2 FQGTGA, per germline.

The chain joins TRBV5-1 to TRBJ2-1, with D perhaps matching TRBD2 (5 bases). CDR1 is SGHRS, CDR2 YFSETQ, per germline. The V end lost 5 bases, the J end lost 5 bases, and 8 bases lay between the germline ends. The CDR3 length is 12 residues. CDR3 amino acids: CASRSGHNEQFF. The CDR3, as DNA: TGCGCCAGCAGAAGCGGACACAATGAGCAGTTCTTC. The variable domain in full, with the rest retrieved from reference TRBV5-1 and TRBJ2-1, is KAGVTQTPRYLIKTRGQQVTLSCSPISGHRSVSWYQQTPGQGLQFLFEYFSETQRNKGNFPGRFSGRQFSNSRSEMNVSTLELGDSALYLCASRSGHNEQFFGPGTRLTVL.

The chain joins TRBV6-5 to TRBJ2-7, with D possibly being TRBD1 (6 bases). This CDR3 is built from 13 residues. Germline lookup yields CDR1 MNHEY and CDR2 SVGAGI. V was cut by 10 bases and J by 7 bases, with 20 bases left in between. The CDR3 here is CAIGVGGWREQYF. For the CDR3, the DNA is TGTGCCATCGGTGTAGGGGGTTGGCGGGAGCAGTACTTC.

CDR3 residues: CSASDRGFGETQYF. The CDR3 DNA is TGCAGTGCTAGTGACAGGGGATTTGGAGAGACCCAGTACTTC. The chain recombines TRBV20-1 with TRBJ2-5, with TRBD1 matching over 8 bases. The CDR3 is 14 residues long. With 3 bases clipped from V and 4 bases from J, the junction kept 7 bases outside the gene matches. Germline V CDR1 and CDR2: DFQATT, SNEGSKA (reference sequence).

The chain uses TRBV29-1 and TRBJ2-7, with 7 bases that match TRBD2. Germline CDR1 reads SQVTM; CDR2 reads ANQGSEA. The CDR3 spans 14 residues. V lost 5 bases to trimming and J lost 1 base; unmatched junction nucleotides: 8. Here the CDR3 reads CSVQHRGESYEQYF. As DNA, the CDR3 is TGCAGCGTTCAACACCGGGGGGAATCCTACGAGCAGTACTTC.

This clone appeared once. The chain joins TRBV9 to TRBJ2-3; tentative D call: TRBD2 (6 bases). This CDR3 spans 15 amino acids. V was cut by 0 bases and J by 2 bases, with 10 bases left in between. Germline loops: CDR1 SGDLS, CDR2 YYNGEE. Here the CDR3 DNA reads TGTGCCAGCAGCGTAGGGGAGCGGGTCACAGATACGCAGTATTTT. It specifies CASSVGERVTDTQYF.

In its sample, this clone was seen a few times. The CDR3: CSVEVRGEETQYF. Written as DNA, the CDR3 is TGCAGCGTTGAAGTGCGGGGGGAAGAGACCCAGTACTTC. This chain links TRBV29-1 with TRBJ2-5; 8 bases fit TRBD2. Germline-derived CDR1 and CDR2 are SQVTM and ANQGSEA. The CDR3 has 13 residues. The V segment lost 1 base and the J segment 3 bases; nucleotides outside the gene matches: 1.

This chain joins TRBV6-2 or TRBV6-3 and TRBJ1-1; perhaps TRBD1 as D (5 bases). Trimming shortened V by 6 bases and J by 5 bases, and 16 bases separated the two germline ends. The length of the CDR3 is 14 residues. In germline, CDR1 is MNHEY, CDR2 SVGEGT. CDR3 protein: CASSPQWGDTEAFF. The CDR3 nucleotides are TGTGCCAGCAGCCCCCAATGGGGGGATACTGAAGCTTTCTTT.

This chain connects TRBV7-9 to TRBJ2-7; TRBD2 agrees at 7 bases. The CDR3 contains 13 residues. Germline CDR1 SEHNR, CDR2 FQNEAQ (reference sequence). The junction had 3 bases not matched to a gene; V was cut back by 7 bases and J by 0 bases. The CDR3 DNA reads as TGTGCCAGCAACGGCGGGAGCTCCTACGAGCAGTACTTC. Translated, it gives CASNGGSSYEQYF. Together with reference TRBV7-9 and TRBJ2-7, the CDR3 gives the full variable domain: DTGVSQNPRHKITKRGQNVTFRCDPISEHNRLYWYRQTLGQGPEFLTYFQNEAQLEKSRLLSDRFSAERPKGSFSTLEIQRTEQGDSAMYLCASNGGSSYEQYFGPGTRLTVT.

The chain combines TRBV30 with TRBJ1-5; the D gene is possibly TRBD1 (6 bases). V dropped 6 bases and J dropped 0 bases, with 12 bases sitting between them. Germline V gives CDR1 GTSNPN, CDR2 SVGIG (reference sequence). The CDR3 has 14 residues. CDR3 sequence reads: CACQQGYSNQPQHF. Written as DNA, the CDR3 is TGTGCCTGTCAACAGGGTTATAGCAATCAGCCCCAGCATTTT.

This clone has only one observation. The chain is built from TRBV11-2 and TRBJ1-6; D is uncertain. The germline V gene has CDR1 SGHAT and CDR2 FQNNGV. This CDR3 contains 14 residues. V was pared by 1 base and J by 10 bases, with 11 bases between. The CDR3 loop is CASSLVAGDSPLHF. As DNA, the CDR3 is TGTGCCAGCAGCTTAGTTGCGGGTGACTCACCCCTCCACTTT.

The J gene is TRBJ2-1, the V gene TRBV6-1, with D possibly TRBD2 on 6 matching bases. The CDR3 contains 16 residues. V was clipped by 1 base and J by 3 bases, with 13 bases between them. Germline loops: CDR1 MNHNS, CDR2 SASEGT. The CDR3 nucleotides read TGTGCCAGCAGTGAAGTAGGTGGCGGGAACTACAATGAGCAGTTCTTC. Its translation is CASSEVGGGNYNEQFF.

CDR3 region: CASSQRARGGNTIYF. The CDR3, as DNA: TGTGCCAGCAGCCAGCGGGCCCGAGGGGGAAACACCATATATTTT. The chain joins TRBV7-9 to TRBJ1-3, with D hard to call. Trimming stripped 5 bases from V and 4 bases from J, with 15 bases between. The CDR3 contains 15 residues. The germline V gene has CDR1 SEHNR and CDR2 FQNEAQ (reference sequence).

The DNA for the CDR3 is TGTGCCAGTAGTATGGTAGCGGGAACCACACACAAGAACAATGAGCAGTTCTTC. The encoded protein is CASSMVAGTTHKNNEQFF. This chain uses TRBV19 with TRBJ2-1; 8 nucleotides line up with TRBD2. CDR3 length: 18 amino acids. Germline CDR1 and CDR2: LNHDA and SQIVND (reference sequence). V shed 3 bases and J 5 bases; nucleotides not matched to a gene: 15.

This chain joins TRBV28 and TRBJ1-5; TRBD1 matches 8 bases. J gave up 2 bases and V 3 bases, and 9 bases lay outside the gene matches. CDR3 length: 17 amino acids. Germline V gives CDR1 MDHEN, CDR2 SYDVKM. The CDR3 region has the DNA TGTGCCAGCAGTTTCGCCCGGACAGGGTCCCGCAATCAGCCCCAGCATTTT. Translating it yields CASSFARTGSRNQPQHF.

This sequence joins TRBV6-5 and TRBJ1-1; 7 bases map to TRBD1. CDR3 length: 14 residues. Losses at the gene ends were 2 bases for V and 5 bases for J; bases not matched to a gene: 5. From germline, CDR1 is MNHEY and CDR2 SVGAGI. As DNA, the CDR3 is TGTGCCAGCAGTTACACGGACAGGAGGACTGAAGCTTTCTTT. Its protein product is CASSYTDRRTEAFF.

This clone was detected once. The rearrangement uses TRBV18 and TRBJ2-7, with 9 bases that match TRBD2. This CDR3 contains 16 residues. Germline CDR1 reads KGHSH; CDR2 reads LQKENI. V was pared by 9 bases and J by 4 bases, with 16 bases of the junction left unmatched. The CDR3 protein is CASSELAGIKGYEQYF. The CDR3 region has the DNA TGTGCCAGTTCCGAGCTAGCGGGAATCAAGGGGTACGAGCAGTACTTC.

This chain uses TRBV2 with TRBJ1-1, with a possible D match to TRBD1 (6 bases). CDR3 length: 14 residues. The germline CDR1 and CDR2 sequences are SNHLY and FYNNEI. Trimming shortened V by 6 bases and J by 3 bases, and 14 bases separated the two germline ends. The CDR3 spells CASSLQGGDTEAFF. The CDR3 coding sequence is TGTGCCAGCAGCCTACAGGGAGGGGACACTGAAGCTTTCTTT.

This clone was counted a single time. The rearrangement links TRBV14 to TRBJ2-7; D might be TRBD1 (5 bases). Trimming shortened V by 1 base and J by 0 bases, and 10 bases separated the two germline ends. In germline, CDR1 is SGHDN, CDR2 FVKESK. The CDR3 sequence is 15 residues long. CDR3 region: CASSQGQGYSYEQYV. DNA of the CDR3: TGTGCCAGCAGCCAAGGTCAGGGCTACTCCTACGAGCAGTACGTC.

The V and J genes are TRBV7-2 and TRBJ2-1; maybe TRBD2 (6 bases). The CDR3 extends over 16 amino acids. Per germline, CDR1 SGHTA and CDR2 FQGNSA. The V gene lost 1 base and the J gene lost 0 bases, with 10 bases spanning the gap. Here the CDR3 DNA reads TGTGCCAGCAGCTTAGGGCTAGCGAGCTCCTACAATGAGCAGTTCTTC. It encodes CASSLGLASSYNEQFF.

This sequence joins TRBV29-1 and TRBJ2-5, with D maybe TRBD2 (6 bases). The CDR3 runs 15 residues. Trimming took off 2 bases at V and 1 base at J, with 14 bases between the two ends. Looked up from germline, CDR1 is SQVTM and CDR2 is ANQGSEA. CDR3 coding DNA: TGCAGCGTTGAATTAGTAGCGGCTTTCCAAGAGACCCAGTACTTC. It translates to CSVELVAAFQETQYF.

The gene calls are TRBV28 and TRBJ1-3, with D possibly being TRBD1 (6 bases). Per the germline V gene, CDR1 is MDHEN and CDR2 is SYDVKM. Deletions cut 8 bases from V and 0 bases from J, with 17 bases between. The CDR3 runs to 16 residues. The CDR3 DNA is TGTGCCAGCTCCAGGGAGGGGGTTCTCTCTGGAAACACCATATATTTT. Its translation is CASSREGVLSGNTIYF.

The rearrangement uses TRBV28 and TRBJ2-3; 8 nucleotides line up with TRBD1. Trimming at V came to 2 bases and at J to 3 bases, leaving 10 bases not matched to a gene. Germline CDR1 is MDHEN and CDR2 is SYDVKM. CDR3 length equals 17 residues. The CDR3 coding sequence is TGTGCCAGCAGTTTAAAACGCGGGACAGGTTCTACAGATACGCAGTATTTT. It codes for CASSLKRGTGSTDTQYF. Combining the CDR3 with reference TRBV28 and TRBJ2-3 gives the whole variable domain DVKVTQSSRYLVKRTGEKVFLECVQDMDHENMFWYRQDPGLGLRLIYFSYDVKMKEKGDIPEGYSVSREKKERFSLILESASTNQTSMYLCASSLKRGTGSTDTQYFGPGTRLTVL.

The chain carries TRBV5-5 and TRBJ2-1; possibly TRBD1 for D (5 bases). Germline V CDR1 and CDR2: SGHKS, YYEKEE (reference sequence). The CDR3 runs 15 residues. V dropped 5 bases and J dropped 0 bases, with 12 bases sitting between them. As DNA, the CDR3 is TGTGCCAGCAGTGCACAGGTCAGCTCCTACAATGAGCAGTTCTTC. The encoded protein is CASSAQVSSYNEQFF.